Detailed here is one TCR beta chain. Its antigen is still unknown. In the original analysis: The distant-metastasis classifier for papillary thyroid cancer was built from CDR3 differences across clinicopathological groups. TCRdb reanalyzed the PCR reads via MiXCR. TCRdb's processing, not the study's, gives the V and J calls here. The sample carries over 20,000 clones, around 30% recorded once. Thyroid surgery had not been preceded by any treatment in any patient. These data belong to a study of metastatic and nonmetastatic thyroid tumors. As for the study in general: Malignant thyroid and benign thyroid patients provided blood and tumor or nodule tissue whose repertoires were compared. Study-wide findings and caveats: TCR beta diversity was reportedly significantly higher in malignant thyroid tumors than benign nodules, in blood and tumor.

Germline V gives CDR1 SGHNT, CDR2 YENEEA. The CDR3 is 13 residues long. V was pared by 8 bases and J by 8 bases, with 16 bases between. The chain joins TRBV11-3 to TRBJ2-1; the D gene is possibly TRBD1 (6 bases). The TCR comes from a female donor with papillary thyroid cancer or a benign thyroid nodule (not recorded which). Some clones in this sample may be carry-over from other donors' samples. Sequencing was carried out using blood. Here the CDR3 reads CASRQDLTYEQFF. The CDR3 DNA sequence: TGTGCCAGCCGACAGGATCTAACGTATGAGCAGTTCTTC. Based on the CDR3 plus reference TRBV11-3 and TRBJ2-1, the full variable domain is EAGVVQSPRYKIIEKKQPVAFWCNPISGHNTLYWYLQNLGQGPELLIRYENEEAVDDSQLPKDRFSAERLKGVDSTLKIQPAELGDSAVYLCASRQDLTYEQFFGPGTRLTVL.